These 21 T cell receptor beta chains were all obtained from the same sample, sequenced in a study of cytomegalovirus exposure and HLA in healthy donors. It was with 60 Vbeta and 13 Jbeta primers that the PCR ran. Assay: immunoSEQ multiplex PCR; the TCRdb copy retains only in-frame clones and omits some. The table has 130,000 to 150,000 clones, approximately 80% seen once. The sample comprised PBMCs. The receptors were sampled from a woman between 50 and 59 years old in good health and CMV-seronegative.

The genes are TRBV5-6 and TRBJ1-3; the D is unclear. Trimming took off 7 bases at V and 1 base at J, with 6 bases between the two ends. The CDR3 runs to 12 residues. The V gene's germline CDR1 is SGHDT and CDR2 YYEEEE. The CDR3 bases are TGTGCCAGCGGGCCGTCTGGAAACACCATATATTTT. Encoded protein: CASGPSGNTIYF.

This chain uses TRBV27 with TRBJ1-2; D gene unclear. The CDR3 covers 15 residues. Germline CDR1 is MNHEY and CDR2 is SMNVEV (reference sequence). Deletions cut 3 bases from V and 7 bases from J, with 18 bases between. CDR3 sequence reads: CASSFTVGPEGGYTF. In nucleotides, the CDR3 is TGTGCCAGCAGTTTCACCGTTGGACCGGAGGGTGGCTACACCTTC.

This clone was recorded only once. This rearrangement joins TRBV9 to TRBJ1-2; no clear D gene. Trimming cost V 6 bases and J 1 base, with 4 bases left between them. The CDR3 extends over 11 amino acids. The V gene's germline CDR1 is SGDLS and CDR2 YYNGEE. CDR3 amino acids: CASNSNYGYTF. The CDR3 DNA is TGTGCCAGCAACAGTAACTATGGCTACACCTTC. Full variable domain (missing parts from reference TRBV9 and TRBJ1-2): DSGVTQTPKHLITATGQRVTLRCSPRSGDLSVYWYQQSLDQGLQFLIQYYNGEERAKGNILERFSAQQFPDLHSELNLSSLELGDSALYFCASNSNYGYTFGSGTRLTVV.

This rearrangement joins TRBV23-1 to TRBJ1-4; TRBD1 is a possible D gene (5 bases). TRBV23-1 is treated as an ORF (open reading frame) with a function not yet certain. This CDR3 spans 15 amino acids. The V gene lost 2 bases and the J gene lost 0 bases, with 7 bases spanning the gap. CDR3 loop: CASSQDSATNEKLFF. Here the CDR3 DNA reads TGCGCCAGCAGTCAAGACAGTGCAACTAATGAAAAACTGTTTTTT.

This rearrangement joins TRBV6-1 to TRBJ2-7; 8 bases map to TRBD1. The CDR3 loop spans 14 amino acids. CDR1 and CDR2 (germline): MNHNS, SASEGT. V lost 6 bases to trimming and J lost 0 bases; unmatched junction nucleotides: 4. The CDR3 here is CASSTGGYSYEQYF. As DNA, the CDR3 is TGTGCCAGCAGCACAGGGGGTTACTCCTACGAGCAGTACTTC.

This clone was observed once. The chain uses TRBV19 and TRBJ2-2; a possible D gene is TRBD2 (6 bases). The germline CDR1 and CDR2 sequences are LNHDA and SQIVND (reference sequence). The ends were cut back, 3 bases at V and 1 base at J, with 21 bases in the middle. CDR3 length: 19 amino acids. The CDR3 spells CASSISRSPGVGNTGELFF. CDR3 nucleotide sequence: TGTGCCAGTAGTATCAGTCGGTCGCCGGGGGTCGGGAACACCGGGGAGCTGTTTTTT.

The rearrangement links TRBV6-4 to TRBJ2-3; maybe TRBD2 (7 bases). Germline CDR1 and CDR2: MRHNA and SNTAGT. V was shortened by 4 bases and J by 1 base, with 15 bases between the two germline ends. The CDR3 extends over 16 amino acids. CDR3 loop: CASSALAGAGTDTQYF. The CDR3 bases are TGTGCCAGCAGTGCCCTCGCGGGGGCCGGCACAGATACGCAGTATTTT.

This chain joins TRBV7-2 and TRBJ2-7; D ambiguous. V was cut by 2 bases and J by 2 bases, with 16 bases left in between. The CDR3 totals 16 residues. Per the germline V gene, CDR1 is SGHTA and CDR2 is FQGNSA. DNA for the CDR3: TGTGCCAGCAGCTTATTGGTGTGGGCCACCACCTACGAGCAGTACTTC. It codes for CASSLLVWATTYEQYF.

The J gene is TRBJ1-1, the V gene TRBV5-1; TRBD1 agrees at 7 bases. V gave up 1 base and J gave up 3 bases; unmatched junction bases: 6. The CDR3 runs 15 residues. From germline, CDR1 is SGHRS and CDR2 YFSETQ. CDR3 residues: CASSLRGHGDTEAFF. The CDR3 DNA reads TGCGCCAGCAGCTTGAGGGGGCATGGGGACACTGAAGCTTTCTTT.

V is TRBV29-1 and J is TRBJ2-7; maybe TRBD2 (5 bases). The CDR3 has 15 amino acids. V shed 5 bases and J shed 0 bases, with 17 bases lying between them. Germline loops: CDR1 SQVTM, CDR2 ANQGSEA. This chain's CDR3 is CSVLGGGSYSYEQYF. The DNA of the CDR3 is TGCAGCGTTCTTGGCGGCGGGTCATACTCCTACGAGCAGTACTTC.

The chain recombines TRBV19 with TRBJ1-2; no firm D call. CDR3 length equals 14 residues. Germline values: CDR1 LNHDA, CDR2 SQIVND (reference sequence). V was cut by 6 bases and J by 9 bases, with 20 bases left in between. The CDR3 reads CASRSGEELSSYTF. The CDR3 bases are TGTGCCAGTAGATCCGGGGAAGAATTGAGTAGCTACACCTTC.

This clone occurred once. The chain combines TRBV5-4 with TRBJ2-1; maybe TRBD2 (5 bases). Trimming took off 0 bases at V and 0 bases at J, with 13 bases between the two ends. The CDR3 length is 17 residues. CDR1 is SGHNT and CDR2 is YYREEE in the germline V gene (reference sequence). This CDR3 is CASSLAEARSSYNEQFF. For the CDR3, the DNA is TGTGCCAGCAGCTTGGCGGAGGCTAGGAGCTCCTACAATGAGCAGTTCTTC.

The chain is built from TRBV7-9 and TRBJ1-5, with 10 nucleotides matching TRBD1. CDR1 and CDR2 (germline): SEHNR, FQNEAQ (reference sequence). V lost 5 bases to trimming and J lost 0 bases; unmatched junction nucleotides: 13. The CDR3 extends over 19 amino acids. DNA of the CDR3: TGTGCCAGCAGCACTGACCGGGACAGGGGCCCAAATAGCAATCAGCCCCAGCATTTT. It specifies CASSTDRDRGPNSNQPQHF.

The chain has TRBV19 and TRBJ2-7; 9 bases agree with TRBD1. Germline V gene lookup returns CDR1 LNHDA and CDR2 SQIVND (reference sequence). Trimming cost V 6 bases and J 6 bases; bases outside gene matches: 6. There are 13 residues in the CDR3. The DNA of the CDR3 is TGTGCCAGTAGCCGGGACAGGGTATCCGAGCAGTACTTC. This encodes CASSRDRVSEQYF.

The chain links TRBV10-2 to TRBJ1-4; D not certain. CDR1 and CDR2 from the germline V gene are WSHSY and SAAADI. This CDR3 is built from 14 residues. Trimming took 4 bases from V and 4 from J, leaving 10 bases between them. This CDR3 reads CASSGSLSNEKLFF. DNA for the CDR3: TGCGCCAGCAGTGGGTCTTTGAGTAATGAAAAACTGTTTTTT.

The chain recombines TRBV19 with TRBJ2-1, with D perhaps TRBD2 (6 bases). The CDR3 runs 14 residues. The germline V gene encodes CDR1 LNHDA and CDR2 SQIVND (reference sequence). V was cut by 4 bases and J by 9 bases, with 16 bases left in between. The DNA for the CDR3 is TGTGCCAGTAGTAACGGGGGTCGGCTTGGTGAGCAGTTCTTC. Its protein is CASSNGGRLGEQFF.

The chain has TRBV7-3 and TRBJ1-6; 9 bases match TRBD1. The CDR3 runs 14 residues. V shed 5 bases and J 10 bases; nucleotides not matched to a gene: 6. CDR1 is SGHTA and CDR2 is FQGTGA in the germline V gene. The chain's CDR3 is CASSTGQGSSPLHF. The DNA for the CDR3 is TGTGCCAGCAGCACGGGACAGGGCAGCTCACCCCTCCACTTT.

The chain links TRBV25-1 to TRBJ1-3; 8 bases align to TRBD1. The V segment lost 6 bases and the J segment 3 bases; nucleotides outside the gene matches: 7. From germline, CDR1 is MGHDK and CDR2 SYGVNS. The CDR3 contains 15 residues. The CDR3 loop is CASSPFTGGGNTIYF. CDR3 DNA: TGTGCCAGCAGCCCGTTTACAGGGGGTGGAAACACCATATATTTT.

The CDR3 spells CASRSSGGADTQYF. The CDR3 DNA sequence: TGTGCCAGCAGATCTAGCGGGGGGGCAGATACGCAGTATTTT. V usage is TRBV7-9 and J usage is TRBJ2-3; TRBD2 matches at 12 bases. Trimming at V came to 6 bases and at J to 4 bases, leaving 2 bases not matched to a gene. The CDR3 length is 14 residues. Germline V CDR1 and CDR2: SEHNR, FQNEAQ (reference sequence).

This clone turned up a few times. This sequence joins TRBV5-4 and TRBJ1-2; 7 nucleotides line up with TRBD1. The germline gives CDR1 SGHNT, CDR2 YYREEE (reference sequence). The V segment lost 1 base and the J segment 7 bases; nucleotides outside the gene matches: 4. The CDR3 has 13 residues. The CDR3 loop reads CASSLWQGGGYTF. CDR3 in DNA: TGTGCCAGCAGCTTGTGGCAGGGGGGTGGCTACACCTTC.

The gene calls are TRBV11-3 and TRBJ1-4; the D gene is possibly TRBD1 (5 bases). V gave up 1 base and J gave up 6 bases, with 9 bases separating them. The CDR3 is 14 amino acids. Germline V lookup: CDR1 SGHNT, CDR2 YENEEA. In DNA form, the CDR3 reads TGTGCCAGCAGCTTAGTTGGGGGGGATGAAAAACTGTTTTTT. It translates to CASSLVGGDEKLFF.